This T cell receptor (beta chain) was identified in a study of breast tumors, draining lymph nodes, adjacent tissues. Study findings and constraints: Findings are consistent with lymph node origin and intratumoral expansion of most tumor T cells. Data only fit, rather than demonstrated, lymph node origin of most tumor T cells. Compared with lymph nodes, tumors were less diverse; compared with nontumor tissue, more. Compared with basal-like, luminal-like tumors shared significantly more repertoire with nontumor tissue.

Notes on this clonotype: Antigen: not known.

Each CDR3 protein is one row after TCRdb ran MiXCR on the multiplex PCR reads. The sample has about 200,000 distinct CDR3 sequences; around 33% are singletons. Trimming took 3 bases from V and 3 from J; bases not matched to a gene: 12. The CDR3 has 17 amino acids. CDR1 is DFQATT and CDR2 is SNEGSKA in the germline V gene (reference sequence). The lymph nodes were axillary draining lymph nodes from breast cancer patients. The gene calls are TRBV20-1 and TRBJ2-3; 10 bases are a match to TRBD1. Sample: axillary lymph node tissue. This receptor was taken from a female donor with breast cancer. Some clones in this sample may be carry-over from other donors' samples. The CDR3 region has the DNA TGCAGTGCTAGTCGGACAGGGGGAGGGCCCGGGACAGATACGCAGTATTTT. It codes for CSASRTGGGPGTDTQYF.